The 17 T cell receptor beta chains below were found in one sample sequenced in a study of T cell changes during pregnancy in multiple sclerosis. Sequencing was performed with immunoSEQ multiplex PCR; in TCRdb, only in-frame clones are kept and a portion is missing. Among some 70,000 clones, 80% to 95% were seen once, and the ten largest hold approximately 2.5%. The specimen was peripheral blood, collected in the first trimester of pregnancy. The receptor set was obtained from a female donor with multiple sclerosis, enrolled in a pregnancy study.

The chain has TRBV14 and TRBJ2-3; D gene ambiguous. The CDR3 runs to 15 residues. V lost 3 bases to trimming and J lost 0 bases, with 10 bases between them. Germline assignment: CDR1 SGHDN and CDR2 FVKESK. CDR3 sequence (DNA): TGTGCCAGCAGCCAGAGACTCTGGAGCACAGATACGCAGTATTTT. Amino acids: CASSQRLWSTDTQYF. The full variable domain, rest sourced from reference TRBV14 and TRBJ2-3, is EAGVTQFPSHSVIEKGQTVTLRCDPISGHDNLYWYRRVMGKEIKFLLHFVKESKQDESGMPNNRFLAERTGGTYSTLKVQPAELEDSGVYFCASSQRLWSTDTQYFGPGTRLTVL.

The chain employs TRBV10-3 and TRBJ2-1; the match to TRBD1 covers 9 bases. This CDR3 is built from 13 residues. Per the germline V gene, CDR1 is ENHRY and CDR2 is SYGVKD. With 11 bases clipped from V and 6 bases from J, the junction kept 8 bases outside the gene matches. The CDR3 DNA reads TGTGCCTCCCACCGGGACAGGGTCAATGAGCAGTTCTTC. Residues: CASHRDRVNEQFF.

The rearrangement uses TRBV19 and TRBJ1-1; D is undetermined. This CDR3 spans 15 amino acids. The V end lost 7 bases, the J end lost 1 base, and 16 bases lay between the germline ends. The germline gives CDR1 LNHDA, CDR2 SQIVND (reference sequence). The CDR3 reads CASTLEGSRNTEAFF. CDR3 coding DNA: TGTGCCAGTACGTTGGAGGGCTCGAGGAACACTGAAGCTTTCTTT.

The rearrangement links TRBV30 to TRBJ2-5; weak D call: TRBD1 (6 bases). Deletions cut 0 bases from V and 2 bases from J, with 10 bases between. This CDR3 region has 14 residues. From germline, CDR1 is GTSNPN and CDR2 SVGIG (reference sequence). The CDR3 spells CAWSVTGLQETQYF. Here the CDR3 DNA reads TGTGCCTGGAGTGTAACAGGGCTTCAAGAGACCCAGTACTTC.

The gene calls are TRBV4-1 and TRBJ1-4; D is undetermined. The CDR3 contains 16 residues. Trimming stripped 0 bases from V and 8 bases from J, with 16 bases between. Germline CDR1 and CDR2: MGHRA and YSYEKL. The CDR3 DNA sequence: TGCGCCAGCAGCCAAGATGGGAGCCCCGCGAACGAAAAACTGTTTTTT. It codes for CASSQDGSPANEKLFF.

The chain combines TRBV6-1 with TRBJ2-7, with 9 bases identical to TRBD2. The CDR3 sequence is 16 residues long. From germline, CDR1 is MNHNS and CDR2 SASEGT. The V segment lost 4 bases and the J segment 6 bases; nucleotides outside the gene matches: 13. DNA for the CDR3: TGTGCCAGCAGTGCCCACCGGGGCGGGAGGGAGGGCGAGCAGTACTTC. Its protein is CASSAHRGGREGEQYF.

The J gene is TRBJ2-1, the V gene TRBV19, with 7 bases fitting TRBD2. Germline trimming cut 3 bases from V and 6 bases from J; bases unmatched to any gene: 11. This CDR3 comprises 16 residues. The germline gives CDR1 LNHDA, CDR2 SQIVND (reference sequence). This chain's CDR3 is CASSISVTSPRNEQFF. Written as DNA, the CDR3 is TGTGCCAGTAGTATCTCCGTGACTAGCCCGCGCAATGAGCAGTTCTTC.

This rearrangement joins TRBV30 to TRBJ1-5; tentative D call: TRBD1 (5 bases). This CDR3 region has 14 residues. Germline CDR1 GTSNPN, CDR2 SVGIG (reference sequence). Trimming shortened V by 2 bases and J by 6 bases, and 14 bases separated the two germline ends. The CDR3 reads CAWSTQGGSQPQHF. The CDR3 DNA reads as TGTGCCTGGAGTACCCAGGGAGGGAGTCAGCCCCAGCATTTT.

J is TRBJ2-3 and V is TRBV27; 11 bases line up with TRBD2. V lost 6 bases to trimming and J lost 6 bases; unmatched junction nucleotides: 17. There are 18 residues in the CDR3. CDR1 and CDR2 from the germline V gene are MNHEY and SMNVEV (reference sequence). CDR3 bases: TGTGCCAGCAGCGCCTTAGCCCCCCTAGCGGGAGGTGAGGATACGCAGTATTTT. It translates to CASSALAPLAGGEDTQYF.

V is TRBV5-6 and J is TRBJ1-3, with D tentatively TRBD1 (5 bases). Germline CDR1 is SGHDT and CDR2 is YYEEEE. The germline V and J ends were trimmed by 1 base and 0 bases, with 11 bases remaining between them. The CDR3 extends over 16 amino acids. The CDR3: CASSLNQGASGNTIYF. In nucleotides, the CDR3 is TGTGCCAGCAGCTTGAACCAGGGCGCCTCTGGAAACACCATATATTTT. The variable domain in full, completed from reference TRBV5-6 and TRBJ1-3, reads DAGVTQSPTHLIKTRGQQVTLRCSPKSGHDTVSWYQQALGQGPQFIFQYYEEEERQRGNFPDRFSGHQFPNYSSELNVNALLLGDSALYLCASSLNQGASGNTIYFGEGSWLTVV.

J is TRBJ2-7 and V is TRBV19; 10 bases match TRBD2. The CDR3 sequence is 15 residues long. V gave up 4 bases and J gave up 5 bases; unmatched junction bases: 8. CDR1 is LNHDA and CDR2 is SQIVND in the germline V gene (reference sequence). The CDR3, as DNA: TGTGCCAGTAGTAACATCGGGACTAGCGTCCACGAGCAGTACTTC. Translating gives CASSNIGTSVHEQYF.

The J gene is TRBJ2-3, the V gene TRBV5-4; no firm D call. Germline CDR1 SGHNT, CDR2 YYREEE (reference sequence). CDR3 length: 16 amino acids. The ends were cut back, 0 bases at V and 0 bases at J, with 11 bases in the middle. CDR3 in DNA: TGTGCCAGCAGCTTGGCTGGTTCGAGGAGCACAGATACGCAGTATTTT. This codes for CASSLAGSRSTDTQYF.

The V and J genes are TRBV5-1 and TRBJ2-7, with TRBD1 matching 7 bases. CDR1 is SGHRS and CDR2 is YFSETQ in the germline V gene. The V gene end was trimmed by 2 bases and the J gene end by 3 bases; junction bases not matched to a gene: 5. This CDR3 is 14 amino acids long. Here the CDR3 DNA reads TGCGCCAGCAGCTTCCGGGACAGATACTACGAGCAGTACTTC. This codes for CASSFRDRYYEQYF. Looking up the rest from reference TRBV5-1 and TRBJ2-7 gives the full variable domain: KAGVTQTPRYLIKTRGQQVTLSCSPISGHRSVSWYQQTPGQGLQFLFEYFSETQRNKGNFPGRFSGRQFSNSRSEMNVSTLELGDSALYLCASSFRDRYYEQYFGPGTRLTVT.

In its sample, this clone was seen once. The CDR3 is CASSRPAGRTGELFF. DNA for the CDR3: TGTGCCAGCAGCCGTCCTGCAGGGAGGACCGGGGAGCTGTTTTTT. The chain links TRBV16 to TRBJ2-2; D is perhaps TRBD2 (6 bases). Deletions cut 4 bases from V and 5 bases from J, with 14 bases between. CDR1 and CDR2 from the germline V gene are KGHSY and FQNENV. The CDR3 is made up of 15 amino acids.

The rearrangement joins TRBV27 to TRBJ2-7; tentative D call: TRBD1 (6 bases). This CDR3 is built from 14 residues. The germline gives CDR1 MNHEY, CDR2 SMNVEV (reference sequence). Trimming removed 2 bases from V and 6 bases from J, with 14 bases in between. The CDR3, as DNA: TGTGCCAGCAGTTTAAGCGGACAGCCCAGCGAGCAGTACTTC. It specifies CASSLSGQPSEQYF.

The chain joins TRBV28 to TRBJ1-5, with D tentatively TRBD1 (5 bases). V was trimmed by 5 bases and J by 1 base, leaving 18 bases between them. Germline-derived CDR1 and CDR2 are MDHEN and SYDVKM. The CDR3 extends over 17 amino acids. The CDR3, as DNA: TGTGCCAGCAGTCTAACATACCAGGGCGCAAGCAATCAGCCCCAGCATTTT. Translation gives CASSLTYQGASNQPQHF.

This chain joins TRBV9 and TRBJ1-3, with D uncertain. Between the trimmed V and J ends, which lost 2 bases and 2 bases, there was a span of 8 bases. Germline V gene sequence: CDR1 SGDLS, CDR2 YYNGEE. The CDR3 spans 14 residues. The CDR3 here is CASSVGSTGNTIYF. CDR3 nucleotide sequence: TGTGCCAGCAGCGTGGGGAGTACTGGAAACACCATATATTTT.